Each of the 23 T cell receptor beta chains below was sequenced from the same sample in a study of cytomegalovirus exposure and HLA in healthy donors (dated by TCRdb to 2015 to 2018). Preparation of the library involved the immunoSEQ multiplex PCR assay. The multiplex PCR relied on a mix of 60 forward primers for TCR Vbeta segments and 13 reverse primers for TCR Jbeta segments. The table was pulled from immuneACCESS by TCRdb, which kept in-frame rearrangements only. Such tables lose some clones; where checked, under half of the loss comes from unresolved V genes, and the rest has no known cause. The table held for this sample gives 40,000 to 50,000 clones. Jointly, the top ten make up less than 2.5% of the sample. The sequenced material came from PBMCs. The source of these receptors is a woman in her forties in good health and CMV-seronegative.

The V and J genes are TRBV4-3 and TRBJ2-1; no firm D call. The CDR3 runs to 14 residues. Germline lookup yields CDR1 LGHNA and CDR2 YSLEER. Trimming shortened V by 1 base and J by 6 bases, and 10 bases separated the two germline ends. This chain's CDR3 is CASSQGHSLNEQFF. The CDR3 DNA reads as TGCGCCAGCAGCCAAGGTCACAGCCTCAATGAGCAGTTCTTC.

The chain uses TRBV7-6 and TRBJ1-1; 8 bases fit TRBD1. The CDR3 runs 15 residues. The junction had 6 bases not matched to a gene; V was cut back by 1 base and J by 5 bases. Germline CDR1 SGHVS, CDR2 FNYEAQ. The CDR3 spells CASSLGQGSDTEAFF. The CDR3 DNA follows: TGTGCCAGCAGCTTAGGACAGGGGAGTGATACTGAAGCTTTCTTT. The variable domain in full, completed from reference TRBV7-6 and TRBJ1-1, reads GAGVSQSPRYKVTKRGQDVALRCDPISGHVSLYWYRQALGQGPEFLTYFNYEAQQDKSGLPNDRFSAERPEGSISTLTIQRTEQRDSAMYRCASSLGQGSDTEAFFGQGTRLTVV.

V usage is TRBV6-5 and J usage is TRBJ1-6; 10 bases fit TRBD1. The CDR3 is 14 residues long. V shed 7 bases and J 8 bases; nucleotides not matched to a gene: 5. Germline assignment: CDR1 MNHEY and CDR2 SVGAGI. CDR3: CASTRDRGYSPLHF. As DNA, the CDR3 is TGTGCCAGCACGAGGGACAGGGGTTATTCACCCCTCCACTTT.

The V gene is TRBV5-1, the J gene TRBJ2-7; TRBD1 matches at 7 bases. Germline CDR1 is SGHRS and CDR2 is YFSETQ. The V segment lost 0 bases and the J segment 3 bases; nucleotides outside the gene matches: 9. CDR3 length: 16 amino acids. CDR3 residues: CASSLASGQTIYEQYF. CDR3 DNA: TGCGCCAGCAGCTTGGCCTCGGGACAGACCATCTACGAGCAGTACTTC.

V gene TRBV6-5 combines with J gene TRBJ2-7; 8 bases line up with TRBD1. This CDR3 is built from 15 residues. Germline V gene sequence: CDR1 MNHEY, CDR2 SVGAGI. V lost 2 bases and J lost 5; bases outside the gene matches: 8. The CDR3 DNA reads TGTGCCAGCAGTTACCGACAGGGGACTCTTCACGAGCAGTACTTC. It translates to CASSYRQGTLHEQYF.

This chain uses TRBV6-5 with TRBJ1-2, with D tentatively TRBD1 (6 bases). The germline gives CDR1 MNHEY, CDR2 SVGAGI. CDR3 size: 14 residues. Between the trimmed V and J ends, which lost 6 bases and 7 bases, there was a span of 18 bases. The CDR3, as DNA: TGTGCCAGCAGCCTGGGGGGGAGAGGGGGTGGCTACACCTTC. It codes for CASSLGGRGGGYTF.

The V call is TRBV6-6, the J call TRBJ1-2; 9 positions agree with TRBD1. The V gene end was trimmed by 7 bases and the J gene end by 7 bases; junction bases not matched to a gene: 7. The CDR3 covers 13 residues. CDR1 and CDR2 (germline): MNHNY, SVGAGI (reference sequence). The CDR3 DNA sequence: TGTGCCAGCATCTACAGGGGGCAGGGTGGCTACACCTTC. Its translation is CASIYRGQGGYTF.

The J gene is TRBJ2-2, the V gene TRBV9; D is undetermined. V was pared by 4 bases and J by 1 base, with 11 bases between. The CDR3 has 15 residues. Germline V gene data show CDR1 as SGDLS and CDR2 as YYNGEE. The CDR3 sequence is CASSRWSGNTGELFF. The CDR3 region has the DNA TGTGCCAGCAGCAGATGGTCGGGGAACACCGGGGAGCTGTTTTTT. Based on the CDR3 plus reference TRBV9 and TRBJ2-2, the full variable domain is DSGVTQTPKHLITATGQRVTLRCSPRSGDLSVYWYQQSLDQGLQFLIQYYNGEERAKGNILERFSAQQFPDLHSELNLSSLELGDSALYFCASSRWSGNTGELFFGEGSRLTVL.

The gene calls are TRBV6-1 and TRBJ2-2; 11 bases are shared with TRBD1. With V trimmed by 6 bases and J by 3 bases, 0 bases remained unmatched. The CDR3 sequence is 14 residues long. Germline V gene data show CDR1 as MNHNS and CDR2 as SASEGT. The CDR3 region has the DNA TGTGCCAGCAGGGGACAGGGGGACACCGGGGAGCTGTTTTTT. As protein: CASRGQGDTGELFF.

The chain couples TRBV9 to TRBJ2-7; a possible D gene is TRBD2 (7 bases). The CDR3 loop spans 15 amino acids. The ends were cut back, 4 bases at V and 1 base at J, with 15 bases in the middle. Germline values: CDR1 SGDLS, CDR2 YYNGEE. The CDR3 reads CASSYEGGPSYEQYF. Written as DNA, the CDR3 is TGTGCCAGCAGCTACGAGGGGGGGCCGTCCTACGAGCAGTACTTC.

CDR3 DNA sequence: TGTGCCAGCAGCCCCGCGGCCGGGACTAACACCGGGGAGCTGTTTTTT. Translated: CASSPAAGTNTGELFF. V usage is TRBV7-9 and J usage is TRBJ2-2; D is perhaps TRBD2 (6 bases). The germline V and J ends were trimmed by 5 bases and 2 bases, with 15 bases remaining between them. The germline V gene has CDR1 SEHNR and CDR2 FQNEAQ (reference sequence). This CDR3 is built from 16 residues.

The chain is built from TRBV5-1 and TRBJ2-2, with D possibly TRBD1 on 5 matching bases. Looked up from germline, CDR1 is SGHRS and CDR2 is YFSETQ. The CDR3 spans 13 residues. V was pared by 5 bases and J by 5 bases, with 10 bases between. CDR3 DNA: TGCGCCAGCAGTAGGGGAATGACCGGGGAGCTGTTTTTT. This codes for CASSRGMTGELFF.

This chain joins TRBV6-5 and TRBJ1-1; unclear D gene. Trimming left V 2 bases short and J 4 bases short, with 8 bases between. The CDR3 runs to 13 residues. CDR1 is MNHEY, CDR2 SVGAGI, per germline. The CDR3 nucleotides are TGTGCCAGCAGTTACGAGGGTCCCACTGAAGCTTTCTTT. This translates into CASSYEGPTEAFF.

The gene calls are TRBV5-6 and TRBJ1-1; D is possibly TRBD1 (6 bases). The CDR3 has 14 amino acids. V lost 3 bases, J lost 0 bases, and 9 bases lay in between. Germline V gene sequence: CDR1 SGHDT, CDR2 YYEEEE. CDR3 nucleotide sequence: TGTGCCAGCAGCTGGACAGTCATGAACACTGAAGCTTTCTTT. Its protein is CASSWTVMNTEAFF.

This chain links TRBV15 with TRBJ2-1, with 8 bases matching TRBD2. CDR3 length: 14 amino acids. Germline-derived CDR1 and CDR2 are LNHNV and YYDKDF (reference sequence). Losses at the gene ends were 5 bases for V and 1 base for J; bases not matched to a gene: 1. The CDR3 bases are TGTGCCACCAGCCCGGGAGGGTCCTACAATGAGCAGTTCTTC. Its translation: CATSPGGSYNEQFF.

The J gene is TRBJ2-2, the V gene TRBV11-2, with 8 nucleotides matching TRBD1. CDR1 is SGHAT, CDR2 FQNNGV, per germline. There are 17 residues in the CDR3. V gave up 5 bases and J gave up 1 base; unmatched junction bases: 9. The CDR3 spells CASSPHPGQGNTGELFF. The CDR3 DNA is TGTGCCAGCAGCCCCCATCCCGGACAGGGGAACACCGGGGAGCTGTTTTTT.

The genes are TRBV30 and TRBJ1-5; 7 bases map to TRBD1. Per the germline V gene, CDR1 is GTSNPN and CDR2 is SVGIG (reference sequence). Trimming removed 6 bases from V and 2 bases from J; junction bases left unmatched: 7. The CDR3 contains 14 residues. Written as DNA, the CDR3 is TGTGCCTGCCAGACAGGGAGTGGCAATCAGCCCCAGCATTTT. This codes for CACQTGSGNQPQHF.

CDR3 in DNA: TGTGCCAGTAGTCCCGGACAGGGGGAGACCCAGTACTTC. It encodes CASSPGQGETQYF. The rearrangement links TRBV19 to TRBJ2-5; 9 nucleotides agree with TRBD1. CDR3 length equals 13 residues. V shed 5 bases, J shed 5 bases, and the junction held 3 bases outside the gene matches. From germline, CDR1 is LNHDA and CDR2 SQIVND (reference sequence). Full variable domain (missing parts from reference TRBV19 and TRBJ2-5): DGGITQSPKYLFRKEGQNVTLSCEQNLNHDAMYWYRQDPGQGLRLIYYSQIVNDFQKGDIAEGYSVSREKKESFPLTVTSAQKNPTAFYLCASSPGQGETQYFGPGTRLLVL.

The rearrangement uses TRBV6-1 and TRBJ2-7; possible D gene TRBD1, 5 bases. Germline V gene sequence: CDR1 MNHNS, CDR2 SASEGT. CDR3 length: 14 amino acids. Trimming cost V 2 bases and J 3 bases, with 11 bases left between them. As DNA, the CDR3 is TGTGCCAGCAGTGAACAGGGATTTAGCTACGAGCAGTACTTC. Protein product: CASSEQGFSYEQYF.

This sequence joins TRBV10-3 and TRBJ1-2; maybe TRBD1 (5 bases). The CDR3 runs to 12 residues. CDR1 is ENHRY, CDR2 SYGVKD, per germline. In DNA form, the CDR3 reads TGTGTCCAGCAGGGCAGGAGAAGTGGCTACACCTTC. Its protein is CVQQGRRSGYTF.

The chain is built from TRBV2 and TRBJ1-1; the D gene is possibly TRBD1 (5 bases). The CDR3 runs to 15 residues. The V gene lost 7 bases and the J gene lost 8 bases, with 23 bases spanning the gap. Germline V gene lookup returns CDR1 SNHLY and CDR2 FYNNEI. The CDR3 DNA reads as TGTGCCAGCAATGCCGAACAGGTGTCCGACCTAGAAGCTTTCTTT. Translation gives CASNAEQVSDLEAFF.

The chain links TRBV5-1 to TRBJ1-1, with 10 bases matching TRBD1. Germline lookup yields CDR1 SGHRS and CDR2 YFSETQ. The V gene end was trimmed by 2 bases and the J gene end by 4 bases; junction bases not matched to a gene: 11. The CDR3 sequence is 17 residues long. The CDR3 here is CASSFDRGPVGGTEAFF. In nucleotides, the CDR3 is TGCGCCAGCAGCTTCGACAGGGGGCCTGTCGGGGGCACTGAAGCTTTCTTT.

The chain combines TRBV30 with TRBJ2-2, with D maybe TRBD1 (6 bases). Germline CDR1 is GTSNPN and CDR2 is SVGIG (reference sequence). The CDR3 runs 14 residues. V shed 4 bases and J shed 2 bases, with 11 bases lying between them. Written as DNA, the CDR3 is TGTGCCTGGACCCGGACAGATAACACCGGGGAGCTGTTTTTT. Translated: CAWTRTDNTGELFF. Complete variable domain (other parts from reference TRBV30 and TRBJ2-2): SQTIHQWPATLVQPVGSPLSLECTVEGTSNPNLYWYRQAAGRGLQLLFYSVGIGQISSEVPQNLSASRPQDRQFILSSKKLLLSDSGFYLCAWTRTDNTGELFFGEGSRLTVL.